The following is a TCR beta chain sequence with its context. Its antigen is not known. This sample was included in a study of beta chain features in type 1 diabetes. Study overall: Age, gender, cell numbers and subset yield matched between patients and controls. Study-wide findings and caveats: For Type 1 diabetes patients, all four CD4+ subsets carried TCRB CDR3s that were moderately but significantly shorter. PCR may have favored shorter templates equally in patients and controls.

V dropped 7 bases and J dropped 8 bases, with 20 bases sitting between them. This CDR3 comprises 15 residues. Per the germline V gene, CDR1 is SGHTA and CDR2 is FQGNSA. Expressed TCRB transcripts were sequenced after all isolated RNA was converted to cDNA. Reads from naive, central memory and regulatory T cell samples averaged around 3.5 million. TCRdb keeps only in-frame clones here, not all; method: immunoSEQ multiplex PCR. The sample includes almost 350,000 clones, 7% to 10% of them seen just once. Input material: central memory CD4+ T cells from blood. The chain couples TRBV7-2 to TRBJ1-4; D uncertain. The TCR originated in a man aged 25-40 years with type 1 diabetes. In nucleotides, the CDR3 is TGTGCCAGCACCCCTGGAGCGATGAGAAAGGAAAAACTGTTTTTT. Amino acids: CASTPGAMRKEKLFF.